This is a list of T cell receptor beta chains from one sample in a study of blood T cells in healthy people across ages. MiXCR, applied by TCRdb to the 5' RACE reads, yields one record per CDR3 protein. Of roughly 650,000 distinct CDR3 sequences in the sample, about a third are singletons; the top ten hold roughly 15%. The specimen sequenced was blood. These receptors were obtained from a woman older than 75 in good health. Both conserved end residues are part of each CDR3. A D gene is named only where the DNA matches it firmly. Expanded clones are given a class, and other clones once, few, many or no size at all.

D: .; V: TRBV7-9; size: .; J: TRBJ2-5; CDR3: CASSLGLGSRETQYF; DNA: TGTGCCAGCAGCTTAGGACTCGGGAGTAGGGAGACCCAGTACTTC
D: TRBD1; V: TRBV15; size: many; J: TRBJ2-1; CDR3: CATSPYGTGRQVGQFF; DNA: TGTGCCACCAGCCCTTATGGGACAGGTAGACAGGTGGGACAGTTCTTC
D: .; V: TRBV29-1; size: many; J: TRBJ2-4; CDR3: CSVERVTGKNIQYF; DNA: TGCAGCGTTGAAAGGGTGACAGGCAAAAACATTCAGTACTTC
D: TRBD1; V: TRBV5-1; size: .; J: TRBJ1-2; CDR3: CASSWEGSDRGSSGYTF; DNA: TGCGCCAGCAGCTGGGAAGGATCGGACAGGGGGTCGAGTGGCTACACCTTC
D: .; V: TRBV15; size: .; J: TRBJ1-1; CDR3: CATSRRKQGNTEAFF; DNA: TGTGCCACCAGCAGACGAAAACAGGGAAACACTGAAGCTTTCTTT
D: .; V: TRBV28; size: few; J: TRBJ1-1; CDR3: CASSSRYTEAFF; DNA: TGTGCCAGCAGTTCCCGGTACACTGAAGCTTTCTTT
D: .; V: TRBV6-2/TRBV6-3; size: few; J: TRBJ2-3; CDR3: CASSYLSDTQYF; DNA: TGTGCCAGCAGTTACCTCTCGGATACGCAGTATTTT
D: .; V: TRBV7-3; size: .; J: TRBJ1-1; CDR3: CASSREGPPTEAFF; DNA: TGTGCCAGCAGCAGGGAAGGTCCGCCCACTGAAGCTTTCTTT
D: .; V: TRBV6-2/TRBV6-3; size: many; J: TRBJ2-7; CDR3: CASSDPAGTRQYF; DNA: TGTGCCAGCAGTGACCCAGCGGGGACACGGCAGTACTTC
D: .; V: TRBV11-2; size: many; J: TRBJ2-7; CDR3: CASSYYRASHEQYF; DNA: TGTGCCAGCAGCTACTACAGGGCGTCCCACGAGCAGTACTTC
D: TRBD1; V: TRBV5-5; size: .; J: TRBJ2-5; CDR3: CATFTGQGGETQYF; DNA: TGTGCCACCTTTACGGGACAGGGGGGTGAGACCCAGTACTTC
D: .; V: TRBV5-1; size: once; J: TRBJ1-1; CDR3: CASSREGLTEAFF; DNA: TGCGCCAGCAGCCGGGAGGGGCTCACTGAAGCTTTCTTT
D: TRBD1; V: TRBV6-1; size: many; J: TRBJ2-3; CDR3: CASSGYRGGTDTQYF; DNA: TGTGCCAGCAGTGGATACAGGGGGGGCACAGATACGCAGTATTTT
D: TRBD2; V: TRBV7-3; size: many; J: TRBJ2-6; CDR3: CASSLRASGGASGANVLTF; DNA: TGTGCCAGCAGCTTAAGGGCTAGCGGGGGGGCCTCTGGGGCCAACGTCCTGACTTTC
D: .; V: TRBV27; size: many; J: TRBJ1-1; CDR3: CASSLQGGVGTEAFF; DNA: TGTGCCAGCAGCCTCCAGGGAGGGGTGGGCACTGAAGCTTTCTTT
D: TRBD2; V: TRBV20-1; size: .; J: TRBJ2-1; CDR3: CSARLAGGEQFF; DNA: TGCAGTGCTAGACTAGCGGGAGGTGAGCAGTTCTTC
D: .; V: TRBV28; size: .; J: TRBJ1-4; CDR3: CASRPTGRNEKRFF; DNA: TGTGCCAGCAGGCCAACAGGACGTAATGAAAAACGGTTTTTT
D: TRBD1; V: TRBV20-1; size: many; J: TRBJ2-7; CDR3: CSASYRGTYEQYF; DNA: TGCAGTGCTAGTTACAGGGGTACCTACGAGCAGTACTTC
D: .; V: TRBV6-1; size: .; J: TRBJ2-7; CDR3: CASSERASTYEQYF; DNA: TGTGCCAGCAGTGAAAGGGCCAGTACGTACGAGCAGTACTTC
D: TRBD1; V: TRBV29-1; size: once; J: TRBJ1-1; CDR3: CSVPGQALTLDTEAFF; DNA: TGCAGCGTCCCGGGACAGGCCCTCACTTTGGACACTGAAGCTTTCTTT
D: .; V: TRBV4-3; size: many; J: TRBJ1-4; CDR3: CASSQDHPRGRTNEKLFF; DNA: TGCGCCAGCAGCCAAGATCATCCACGGGGGCGGACTAATGAAAAACTGTTTTTT
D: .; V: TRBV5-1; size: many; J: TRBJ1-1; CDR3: CASSLQANTEAFF; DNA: TGCGCCAGCAGCTTACAGGCGAACACTGAAGCTTTCTTT
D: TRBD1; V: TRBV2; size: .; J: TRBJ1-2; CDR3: CASSQTGLYGYTF; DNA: TGTGCCAGCAGTCAGACAGGGCTCTATGGCTACACCTTC
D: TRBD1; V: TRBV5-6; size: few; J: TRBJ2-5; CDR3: CASSPGTGGMGETQYF; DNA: TGTGCCAGCAGCCCTGGGACAGGGGGCATGGGGGAGACCCAGTACTTC
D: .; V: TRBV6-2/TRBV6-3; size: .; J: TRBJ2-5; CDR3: CASSHYPSLEGETQYF; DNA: TGTGCCAGCAGTCACTACCCAAGTCTAGAGGGAGAGACCCAGTACTTC
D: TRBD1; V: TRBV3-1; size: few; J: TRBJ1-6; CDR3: CASSQVGQGASPLHF; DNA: TGTGCCAGCAGCCAAGTCGGGCAGGGGGCTTCACCCCTCCACTTT
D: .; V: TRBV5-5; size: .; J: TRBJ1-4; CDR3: CASTYGAIEEKLFF; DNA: TGTGCCAGCACTTATGGCGCCATCGAGGAAAAACTGTTTTTT
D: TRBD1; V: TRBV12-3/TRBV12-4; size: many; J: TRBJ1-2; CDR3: CASTRGQGYGYTF; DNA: TGTGCCAGCACGAGGGGACAGGGGTATGGCTACACCTTC
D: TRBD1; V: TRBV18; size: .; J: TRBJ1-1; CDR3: CAGPPQGGAEAFF; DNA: TGTGCCGGCCCACCCCAGGGGGGGGCTGAAGCTTTCTTT
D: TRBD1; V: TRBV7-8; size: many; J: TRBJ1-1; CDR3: CASSPRDSQSTEAFF; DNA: TGTGCCAGCAGCCCCAGGGACAGCCAAAGCACTGAAGCTTTCTTT
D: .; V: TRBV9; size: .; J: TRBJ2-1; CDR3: CASSPNVRSYNEQFF; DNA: TGTGCCAGCAGCCCCAATGTTCGCTCCTACAATGAGCAGTTCTTC
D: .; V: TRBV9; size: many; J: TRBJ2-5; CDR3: CASSVEAGAYQETQYF; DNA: TGTGCCAGCAGCGTAGAGGCGGGGGCGTACCAAGAGACCCAGTACTTC
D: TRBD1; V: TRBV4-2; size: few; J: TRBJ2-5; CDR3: CASSQAPGQALVTQYF; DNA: TGTGCCAGCAGCCAAGCTCCGGGACAGGCCCTAGTGACCCAGTACTTC
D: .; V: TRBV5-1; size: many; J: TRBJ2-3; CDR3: CASSLGKIGTDTQYF; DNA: TGCGCCAGCAGCTTGGGGAAGATTGGGACAGATACGCAGTATTTT
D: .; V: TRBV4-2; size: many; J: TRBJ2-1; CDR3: CASSQEGLSSYNEQFF; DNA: TGTGCCAGCAGCCAAGAAGGCCTGAGCTCCTACAATGAGCAGTTCTTC